This T cell receptor beta chain was sequenced during a study of blood T cell repertoires in COVID-19. Per the original data handling: Estimation of nucleated cell counts was performed using reference gene primer amplification. Here immunoSEQ multiplex PCR was the method, and the copy in TCRdb shows in-frame clones only, minus some. That table gives V, J and clone size, and the DNA gave D and trimming. The sample shows about 200,000 clones, 86% of them seen only once. Cohort allocation depended upon clinical history that participants reported. In the 2 weeks before study entry, exposed participants met a COVID-19 case, which was PCR-confirmed or clinician-diagnosed. CDR3 size: 11 residues. Trimming took off 6 bases at V and 5 bases at J, with 6 bases between the two ends.

Material: PBMCs or T cells enriched from blood (not recorded which). This rearrangement joins TRBV12-3 or TRBV12-4 to TRBJ2-3; D uncertain. The sequence was obtained from a woman aged 25-40 years who had been exposed to COVID-19. CDR3 residues: CASSAEDTQYF. CDR3 coding DNA: TGTGCCAGCAGCGCGGAAGATACGCAGTATTTT.